Reported below is one TCR beta chain. The sample holds other DNA sequences that translate to the same CDR3. This sample was taken from a study of blood T cell repertoires in COVID-19. Across the study: Some COVID-19 samples were acute and others convalescent; all came from the United States, Italy and Spain.

Original data processing: Quantification of nucleated cells was approximated via reference gene primer amplification. Sequencing used immunoSEQ multiplex PCR; TCRdb keeps in-frame clones, though not all of them. V and J calls and clone size are copied from that table; D and trimming were computed from the DNA. The sample yields about 440,000 clones, more than 85% seen once. V lost 0 bases to trimming and J lost 8 bases; unmatched junction nucleotides: 6. The length of the CDR3 is 14 residues. Germline lookup yields CDR1 MNHEY and CDR2 SVGAGI. The sequenced sample was peripheral blood. The sequence came from a woman aged 30 to 39 with acute or convalescent COVID-19. The chain links TRBV6-5 to TRBJ1-2; 7 bases agree with TRBD1. CDR3 coding DNA: TGTGCCAGCAGTTACTCCACAGGGGCGGGAGGCTACACCTTC. It is translated as CASSYSTGAGGYTF.